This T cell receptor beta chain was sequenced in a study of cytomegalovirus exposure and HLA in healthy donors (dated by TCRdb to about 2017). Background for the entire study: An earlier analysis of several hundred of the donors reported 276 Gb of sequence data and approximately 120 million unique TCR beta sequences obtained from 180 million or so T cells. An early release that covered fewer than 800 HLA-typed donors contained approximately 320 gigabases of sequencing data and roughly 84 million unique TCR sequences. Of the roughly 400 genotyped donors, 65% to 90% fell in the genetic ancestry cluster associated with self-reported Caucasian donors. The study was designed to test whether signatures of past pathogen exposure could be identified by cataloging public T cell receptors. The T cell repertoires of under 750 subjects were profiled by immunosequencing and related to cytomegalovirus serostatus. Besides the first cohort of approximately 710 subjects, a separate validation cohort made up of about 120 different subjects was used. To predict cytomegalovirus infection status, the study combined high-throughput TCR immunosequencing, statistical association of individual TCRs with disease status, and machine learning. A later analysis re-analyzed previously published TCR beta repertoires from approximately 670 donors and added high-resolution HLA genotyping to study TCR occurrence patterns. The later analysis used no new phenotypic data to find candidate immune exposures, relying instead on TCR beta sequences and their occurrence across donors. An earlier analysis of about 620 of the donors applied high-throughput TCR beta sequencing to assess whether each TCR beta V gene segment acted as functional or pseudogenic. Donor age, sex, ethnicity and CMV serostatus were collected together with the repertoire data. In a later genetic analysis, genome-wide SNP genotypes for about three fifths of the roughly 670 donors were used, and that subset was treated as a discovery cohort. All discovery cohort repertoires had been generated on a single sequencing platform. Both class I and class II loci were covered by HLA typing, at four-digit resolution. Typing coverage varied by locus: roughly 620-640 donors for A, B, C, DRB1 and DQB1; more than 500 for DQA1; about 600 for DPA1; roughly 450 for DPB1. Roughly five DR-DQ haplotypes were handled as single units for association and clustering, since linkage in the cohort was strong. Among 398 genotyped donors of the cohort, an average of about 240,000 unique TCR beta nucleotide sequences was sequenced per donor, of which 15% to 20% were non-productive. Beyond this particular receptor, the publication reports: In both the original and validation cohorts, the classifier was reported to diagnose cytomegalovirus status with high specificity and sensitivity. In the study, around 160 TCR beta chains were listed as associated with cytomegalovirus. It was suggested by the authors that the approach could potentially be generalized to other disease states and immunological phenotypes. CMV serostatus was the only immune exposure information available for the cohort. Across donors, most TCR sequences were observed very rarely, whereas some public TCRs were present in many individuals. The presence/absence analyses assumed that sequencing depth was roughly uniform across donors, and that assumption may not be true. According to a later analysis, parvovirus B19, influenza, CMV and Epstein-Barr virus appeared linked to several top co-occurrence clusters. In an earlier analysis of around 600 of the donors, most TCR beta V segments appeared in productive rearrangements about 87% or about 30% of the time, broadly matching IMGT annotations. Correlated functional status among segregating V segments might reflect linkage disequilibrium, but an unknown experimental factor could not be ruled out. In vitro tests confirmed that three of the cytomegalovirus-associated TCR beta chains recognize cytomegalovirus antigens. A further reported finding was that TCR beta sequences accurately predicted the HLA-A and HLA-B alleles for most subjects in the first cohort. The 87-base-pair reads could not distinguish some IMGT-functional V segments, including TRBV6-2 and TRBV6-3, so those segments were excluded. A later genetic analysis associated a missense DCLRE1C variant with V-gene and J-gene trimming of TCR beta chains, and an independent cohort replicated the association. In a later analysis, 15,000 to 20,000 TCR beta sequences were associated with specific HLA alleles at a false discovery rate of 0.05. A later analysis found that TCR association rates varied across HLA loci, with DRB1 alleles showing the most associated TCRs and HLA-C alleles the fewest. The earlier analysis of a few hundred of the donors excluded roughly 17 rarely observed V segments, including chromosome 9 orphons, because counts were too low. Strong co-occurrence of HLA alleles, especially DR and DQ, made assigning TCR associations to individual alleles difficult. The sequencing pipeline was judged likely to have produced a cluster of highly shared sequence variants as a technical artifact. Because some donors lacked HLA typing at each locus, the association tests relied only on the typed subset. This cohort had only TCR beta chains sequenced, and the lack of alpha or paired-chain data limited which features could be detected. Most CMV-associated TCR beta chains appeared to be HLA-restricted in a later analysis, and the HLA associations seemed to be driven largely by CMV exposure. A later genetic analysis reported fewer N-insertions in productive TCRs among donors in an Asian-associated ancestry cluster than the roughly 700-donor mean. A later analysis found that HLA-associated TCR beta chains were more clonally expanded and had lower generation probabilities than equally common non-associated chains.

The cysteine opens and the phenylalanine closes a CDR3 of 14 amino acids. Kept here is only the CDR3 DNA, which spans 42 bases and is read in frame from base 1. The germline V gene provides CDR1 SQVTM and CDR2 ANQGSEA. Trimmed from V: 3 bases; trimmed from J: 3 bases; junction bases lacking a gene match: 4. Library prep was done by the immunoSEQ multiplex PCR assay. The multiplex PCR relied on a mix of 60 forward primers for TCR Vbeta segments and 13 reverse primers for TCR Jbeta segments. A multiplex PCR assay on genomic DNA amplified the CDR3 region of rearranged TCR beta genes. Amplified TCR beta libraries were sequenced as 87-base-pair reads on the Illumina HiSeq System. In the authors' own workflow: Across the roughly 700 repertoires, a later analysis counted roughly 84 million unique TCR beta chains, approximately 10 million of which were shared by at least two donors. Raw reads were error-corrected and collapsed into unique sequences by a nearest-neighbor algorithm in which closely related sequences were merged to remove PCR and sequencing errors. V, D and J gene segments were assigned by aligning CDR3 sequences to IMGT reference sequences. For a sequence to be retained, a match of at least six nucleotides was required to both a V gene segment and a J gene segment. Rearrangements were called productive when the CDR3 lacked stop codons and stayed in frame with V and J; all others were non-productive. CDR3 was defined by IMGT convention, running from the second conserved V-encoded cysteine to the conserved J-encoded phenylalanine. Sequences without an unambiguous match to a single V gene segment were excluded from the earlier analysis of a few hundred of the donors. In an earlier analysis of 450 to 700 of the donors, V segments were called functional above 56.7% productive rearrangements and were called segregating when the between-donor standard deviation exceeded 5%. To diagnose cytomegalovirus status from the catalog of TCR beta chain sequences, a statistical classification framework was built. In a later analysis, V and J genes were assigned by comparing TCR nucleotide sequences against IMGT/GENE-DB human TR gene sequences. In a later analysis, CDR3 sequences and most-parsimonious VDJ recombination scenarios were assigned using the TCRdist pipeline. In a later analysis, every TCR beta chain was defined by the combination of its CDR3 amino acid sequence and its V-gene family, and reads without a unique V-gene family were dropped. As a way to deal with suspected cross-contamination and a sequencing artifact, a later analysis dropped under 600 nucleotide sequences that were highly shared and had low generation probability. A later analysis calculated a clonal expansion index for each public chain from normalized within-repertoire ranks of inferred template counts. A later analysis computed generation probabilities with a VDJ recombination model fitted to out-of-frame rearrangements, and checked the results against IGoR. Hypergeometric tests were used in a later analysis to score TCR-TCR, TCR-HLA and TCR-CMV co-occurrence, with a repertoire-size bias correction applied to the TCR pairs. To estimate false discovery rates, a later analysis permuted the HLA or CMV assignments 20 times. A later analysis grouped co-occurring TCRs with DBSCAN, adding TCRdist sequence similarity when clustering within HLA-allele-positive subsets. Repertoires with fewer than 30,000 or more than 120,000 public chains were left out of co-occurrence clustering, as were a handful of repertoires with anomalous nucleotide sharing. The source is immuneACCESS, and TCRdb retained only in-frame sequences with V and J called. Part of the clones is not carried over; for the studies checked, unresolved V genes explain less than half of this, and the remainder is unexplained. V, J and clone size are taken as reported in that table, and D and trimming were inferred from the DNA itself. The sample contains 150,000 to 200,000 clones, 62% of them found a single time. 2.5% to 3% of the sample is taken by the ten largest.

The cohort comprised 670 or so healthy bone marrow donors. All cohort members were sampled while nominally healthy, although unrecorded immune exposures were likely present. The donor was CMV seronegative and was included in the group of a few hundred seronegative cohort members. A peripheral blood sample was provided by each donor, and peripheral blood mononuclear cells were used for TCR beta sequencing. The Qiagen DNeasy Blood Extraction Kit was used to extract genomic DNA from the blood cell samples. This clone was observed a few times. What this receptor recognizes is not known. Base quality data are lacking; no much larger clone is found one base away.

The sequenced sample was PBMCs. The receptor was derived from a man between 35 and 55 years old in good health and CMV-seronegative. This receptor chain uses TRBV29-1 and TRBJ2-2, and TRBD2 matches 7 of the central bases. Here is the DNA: TGCAGCGTTGACGGGGGGTTAGACACCGGGGAGCTGTTTTTT. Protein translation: CSVDGGLDTGELFF.